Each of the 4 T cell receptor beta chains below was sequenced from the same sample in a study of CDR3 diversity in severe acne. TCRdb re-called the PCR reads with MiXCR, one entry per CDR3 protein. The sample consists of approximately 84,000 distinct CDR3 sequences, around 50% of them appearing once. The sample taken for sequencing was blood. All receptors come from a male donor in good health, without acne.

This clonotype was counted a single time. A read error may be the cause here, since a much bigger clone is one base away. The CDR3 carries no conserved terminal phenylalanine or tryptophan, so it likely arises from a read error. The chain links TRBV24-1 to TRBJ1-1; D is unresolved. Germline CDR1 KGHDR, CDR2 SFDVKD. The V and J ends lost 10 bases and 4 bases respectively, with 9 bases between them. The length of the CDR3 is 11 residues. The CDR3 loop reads CATREGTEAFL. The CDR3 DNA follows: TGTGCCACTAGAGAGGGCACTGAAGCTTTCCTT.

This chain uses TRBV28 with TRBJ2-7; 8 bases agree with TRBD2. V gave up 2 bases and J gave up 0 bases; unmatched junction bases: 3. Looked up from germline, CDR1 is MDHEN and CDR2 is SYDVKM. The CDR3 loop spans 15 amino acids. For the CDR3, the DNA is TGTGCCAGCAGTTTAGCTAGCGGGCCCTCCTACGAGCAGTACTTC. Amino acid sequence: CASSLASGPSYEQYF.

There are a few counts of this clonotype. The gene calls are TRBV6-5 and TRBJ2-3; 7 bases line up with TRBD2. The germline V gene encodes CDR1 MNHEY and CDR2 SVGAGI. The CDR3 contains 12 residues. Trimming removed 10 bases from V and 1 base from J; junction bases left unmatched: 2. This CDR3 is CATREGTDTQYF. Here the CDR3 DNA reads TGTGCCACCCGGGAGGGCACAGATACGCAGTATTTT.

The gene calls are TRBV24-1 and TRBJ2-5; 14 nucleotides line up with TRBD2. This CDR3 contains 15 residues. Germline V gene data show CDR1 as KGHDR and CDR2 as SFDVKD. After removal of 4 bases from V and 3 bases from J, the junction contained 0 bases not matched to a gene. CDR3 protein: CATSEGLAGEETQYF. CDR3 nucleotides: TGTGCCACCAGTGAGGGACTAGCGGGAGAAGAGACCCAGTACTTC.